The TCR beta chain described here comes from a study of response to subunit inactivated influenza vaccine. General study findings and limits: Few new T cells, the authors suggested, are recruited by each seasonal influenza vaccination.

A remark on this clonotype: The antigen is not known.

TCRdb used MiXCR to reprocess the RT-PCR reads, holding one entry per CDR3 protein. Of under 500,000 distinct CDR3 sequences listed, around 9.9% are singletons. V dropped 4 bases and J dropped 3 bases, with 10 bases sitting between them. The length of the CDR3 is 13 residues. Looked up from germline, CDR1 is LNHNV and CDR2 is YYDKDF (reference sequence). The source material was PBMCs from blood, sampled 45 days after vaccination. The TCR originated in a man aged 45-60 years who received an inactivated influenza vaccine. V and J are TRBV15 and TRBJ2-7, with a possible D match to TRBD2 (6 bases). The CDR3 region is CATSMETSYEQYF. The CDR3 coding sequence is TGTGCCACCAGCATGGAGACTAGCTACGAGCAGTACTTC.